The rows below give T cell receptor beta chains drawn from one sample of a study of cytomegalovirus exposure and HLA in healthy donors. Produced via immunoSEQ multiplex PCR; TCRdb's table is partial and in-frame only. The sample has roughly 220,000 clones, roughly 68% seen once; the top ten hold around 3%. Specimen: PBMCs. The receptor source for this set is a man aged 35-49 years in good health and CMV-seropositive. Each CDR3 is given with its conserved first and last residue. D genes are given only for firm matches. Expanded clones are given a class, and other clones once, few, many or no size at all.

TRBV7-8	NA	NA	TRBJ2-2	CASSRQANTGELFF	TGTGCCAGCAGCCGACAGGCGAACACCGGGGAGCTGTTTTTT
TRBV7-9	TRBD1	few	TRBJ2-2	CASSSNFGQGSDTGELFF	TGTGCCAGCAGCAGTAATTTTGGACAGGGGTCGGACACCGGGGAGCTGTTTTTT
TRBV10-3	NA	NA	TRBJ1-5	CAISPTGGNQPQHF	TGTGCCATCAGTCCTACCGGGGGCAATCAGCCCCAGCATTTT
TRBV7-6	TRBD2	once	TRBJ2-5	CASARLAGGRREKETQYF	TGTGCCAGCGCTCGACTAGCGGGGGGGCGAAGGGAAAAAGAGACCCAGTACTTC
TRBV19	NA	NA	TRBJ1-3	CASSQGMAGNTIYF	TGTGCCAGTAGTCAGGGAATGGCTGGAAACACCATATATTTT
TRBV2	TRBD1	NA	TRBJ2-7	CASRFTGGGSYEQYF	TGTGCCAGCAGATTCACAGGGGGCGGCTCCTACGAGCAGTACTTC
TRBV11-2	TRBD2	few	TRBJ2-1	CASSLLAGGYNEQFF	TGTGCCAGCAGCTTACTGGCGGGGGGTTACAATGAGCAGTTCTTC
TRBV9	NA	NA	TRBJ2-3	CASSPTGDADTQYF	TGTGCCAGCAGCCCCACGGGGGACGCAGATACGCAGTATTTT
TRBV27	NA	NA	TRBJ2-7	CASSTKGLYEQYF	TGTGCCAGCAGCACCAAGGGGCTCTACGAGCAGTACTTC
TRBV5-5	NA	NA	TRBJ1-4	CASSLLVAGNEKLFF	TGTGCCAGCAGCTTGTTGGTAGCGGGGAATGAAAAACTGTTTTTT
TRBV7-9	NA	once	TRBJ2-1	CAANIGSSYNEQFF	TGTGCCGCGAACATCGGGTCCTCCTACAATGAGCAGTTCTTC
TRBV9	NA	NA	TRBJ2-2	CASSVEPRGVAGELFF	TGTGCCAGCAGCGTAGAGCCCAGGGGAGTAGCCGGGGAGCTGTTTTTT
TRBV28	NA	NA	TRBJ1-5	CASSLNLQSNQPQHF	TGTGCCAGCAGTTTAAATTTACAGAGCAATCAGCCCCAGCATTTT
TRBV7-9	TRBD2	once	TRBJ2-5	CASSLSGRSEETQYF	TGTGCCAGCAGCCTTAGCGGGCGTAGCGAAGAGACCCAGTACTTC
TRBV19	NA	NA	TRBJ1-1	CASSGNRDTEAFF	TGTGCCAGTAGTGGCAACAGGGATACTGAAGCTTTCTTT
TRBV7-2	TRBD2	NA	TRBJ2-7	CASSQSGGAYEQYF	TGTGCCAGCAGCCAAAGCGGGGGGGCCTACGAGCAGTACTTC
TRBV25-1	NA	NA	TRBJ2-7	CASSESGATYF	TGTGCCAGCAGTGAATCTGGGGCTACCTACTTC
TRBV15	TRBD1	NA	TRBJ1-1	CATSRRGQAFF	TGTGCCACCAGCAGGAGGGGGCAGGCTTTCTTT
TRBV5-4	TRBD2	NA	TRBJ2-5	CASSQSTSGVQYF	TGTGCCAGCAGCCAATCAACTAGCGGCGTTCAGTACTTC
TRBV27	TRBD1	NA	TRBJ1-2	CASAGGSAEYGYTF	TGTGCCAGCGCAGGGGGTTCAGCGGAATATGGCTACACCTTC
TRBV29-1	NA	NA	TRBJ2-7	CSVGTSYEQYF	TGCAGCGTTGGAACAAGCTACGAGCAGTACTTC
TRBV9	TRBD1	NA	TRBJ2-5	CASSSRQGARETQYF	TGTGCCAGCAGCTCCCGACAGGGGGCGCGGGAGACCCAGTACTTC
TRBV2	TRBD2	NA	TRBJ2-7	CASSDGLAGSYEQYF	TGTGCCAGCAGTGACGGACTAGCGGGGTCCTACGAGCAGTACTTC
TRBV19	NA	once	TRBJ1-2	CASSLYREGDGYTF	TGTGCCAGTAGTTTGTACAGGGAGGGGGATGGCTACACCTTC
TRBV29-1	NA	NA	TRBJ1-2	CSVEGEGKGYGYTF	TGCAGCGTTGAGGGGGAGGGGAAGGGCTATGGCTACACCTTC
TRBV5-4	TRBD1	NA	TRBJ2-2	CASSPGTDRGAGELFF	TGTGCCAGCAGCCCTGGAACGGACAGGGGGGCCGGGGAGCTGTTTTTT
TRBV18	TRBD1	NA	TRBJ2-5	CASSLRQGAEETQYF	TGTGCCAGCTCACTACGACAGGGGGCTGAGGAGACCCAGTACTTC